These T cell receptor beta chains were read from a single sample in a study of OX40 agonist ivuxolimab in advanced cancers. The protocol was immunoSEQ multiplex PCR, while the TCRdb copy is restricted to in-frame clones and leaves out a portion. The table has tens of thousands of clones, 85% to 95% seen once. The material sequenced was CD4+ or CD8+ T cells sorted from blood, taken in a trial of the OX40 agonist ivuxolimab. The origin of the receptors is an adult with an advanced solid tumor such as melanoma, head and neck, liver or kidney cancer. Each CDR3 is given with its conserved first and last residue. The D gene is left open where the match is weak. A row's size may be missing; if present it is once, few, many or a size class.

j_gene	v_gene	abundance	d_gene	CDR3aa	CDR3nt
TRBJ2-5	TRBV6-6	few	TRBD2	CASRWTSFETQYF	TGTGCCAGCAGATGGACTAGCTTTGAGACCCAGTACTTC
TRBJ2-3	TRBV7-3	-	-	CASSLLALADTQYF	TGTGCCAGCAGCTTACTGGCTCTTGCAGATACGCAGTATTTT
TRBJ2-1	TRBV27	-	-	CASSFGAGSYNEQFF	TGTGCCAGCAGTTTTGGAGCGGGCTCCTACAATGAGCAGTTCTTC
TRBJ2-3	TRBV9	once	-	CASSWAPGRGSTDTQYF	TGTGCCAGCAGCTGGGCCCCAGGCCGTGGGAGCACAGATACGCAGTATTTT
TRBJ2-3	TRBV4-1	-	TRBD2	CASSQELLAGVINTQYF	TGCGCCAGCAGCCAAGAGTTGCTAGCGGGAGTTATAAATACGCAGTATTTT
TRBJ1-1	TRBV25-1	-	-	CASSELPGARTGAFF	TGTGCCAGCAGTGAATTACCAGGGGCTCGAACAGGAGCTTTCTTT
TRBJ2-7	TRBV7-3	once	-	CASSLAGQSYEQYF	TGTGCCAGCAGCTTAGCGGGTCAGAGCTACGAGCAGTACTTC
TRBJ2-1	TRBV27	once	-	CASSPDGTNNEQFF	TGTGCCAGCAGTCCCGACGGGACCAACAATGAGCAGTTCTTC
TRBJ1-1	TRBV28	-	-	CASSPSYFSTEAFF	TGTGCCAGCAGCCCTAGTTATTTCAGCACTGAAGCTTTCTTT
TRBJ2-1	TRBV6-8	-	-	CASSKGKTINEQFF	TGTGCCAGCAGCAAAGGGAAAACAATTAATGAGCAGTTCTTC
TRBJ2-7	TRBV7-8	-	-	CASSLAQLYEQYF	TGTGCCAGCAGCTTAGCGCAGCTTTACGAGCAGTACTTC
TRBJ1-4	TRBV6-6	-	TRBD1	CASSYRAGGEEKLFF	TGTGCCAGCAGTTACAGGGCAGGGGGCGAAGAAAAACTGTTTTTT
TRBJ2-5	TRBV19	-	-	CASSRNRVKDQETQYF	TGTGCCAGTAGCAGGAACAGGGTTAAGGACCAAGAGACCCAGTACTTC
TRBJ1-2	TRBV5-1	once	-	CASSLSGDAHTF	TGCGCCAGCAGCTTGTCCGGGGATGCACACACCTTC
TRBJ2-1	TRBV11-2	-	TRBD2	CASSYSGGSDEQFF	TGTGCCAGCAGCTATAGCGGGGGTAGCGATGAGCAGTTCTTC
TRBJ1-5	TRBV5-6	-	TRBD1	CASSLTSREGQGAHAQHF	TGTGCCAGCAGCTTGACATCCAGAGAGGGACAGGGGGCCCATGCCCAGCATTTT